The present T cell receptor beta chain was sequenced within a study of cytomegalovirus exposure and HLA in healthy donors. Study-level information: As an earlier analysis found, some 170 million T cells yielded about 100 million unique TCR beta sequences. Study results and limitations: Later on, a genetic analysis was performed. It linked a missense variant in DCLRE1C with V- and J-gene trimming of TCR beta. Rarity marked most TCR sequences, yet some public TCRs occurred in many donors.

The PCR made use of 60 Vbeta and 13 Jbeta primers. Sequencing was performed with immunoSEQ multiplex PCR; in TCRdb, only in-frame clones are kept and a portion is missing. The table has 150,000 to 200,000 clones, around nine tenths seen once. This clone occurred a few times. The antigen is unknown. Deletions cut 4 bases from V and 0 bases from J, with 9 bases between. The germline V gene has CDR1 SGHTS and CDR2 YDEGEE. The CDR3 length is 14 residues. Each donor was nominally healthy when sampled (though unrecorded immune exposures were likely). The TCR sequence derives from a woman younger than 30 in good health and CMV-seronegative. The specimen sequenced was PBMCs. V is TRBV5-8 and J is TRBJ2-3; D is possibly TRBD1 (5 bases). CDR3 DNA sequence: TGTGCCAGCAGCCCAGGGTATAGCACAGATACGCAGTATTTT. This gives the protein CASSPGYSTDTQYF.